A selection of T cell receptor beta chains follows, all from one sample in a study of blood T cells in healthy people across ages. MiXCR was run by TCRdb on the 5' RACE reads, yielding one entry per CDR3 protein. The data hold 1,300,000 or so distinct CDR3 sequences, with approximately 60% observed a single time. Sequenced input: blood. Receptors originate from a man in his late teens or twenties in good health. The CDR3 runs from the conserved cysteine through the conserved F or W. Each record gives: J gene, D gene, clone size, V gene, CDR3 length, CDR3 DNA, CDR3 protein. The D gene is left open where the match is weak. Only part of the rows carry a size: once, few, many, or a class if the clone is expanded.

j_call: TRBJ2-7
d_call: .
clone_size: .
v_call: TRBV10-2
cdr3_length: 12
cdr3_nt: TGCGCCAGCAGCGACAGGTTATACGAGCAGTACTTC
cdr3_aa: CASSDRLYEQYF

j_call: TRBJ2-7
d_call: TRBD1
clone_size: few
v_call: TRBV6-6
cdr3_length: 15
cdr3_nt: TGTGCCAGCAATTTACCGGGACAGGGGCCCTACGAGCAGTACTTC
cdr3_aa: CASNLPGQGPYEQYF

j_call: TRBJ2-1
d_call: TRBD2
clone_size: once
v_call: TRBV5-4
cdr3_length: 16
cdr3_nt: TGTGCCAGCAGCTTGGGTCCAGCGGGAGGGGACAATGAGCAGTTCTTC
cdr3_aa: CASSLGPAGGDNEQFF

j_call: TRBJ2-3
d_call: .
clone_size: few
v_call: TRBV13
cdr3_length: 14
cdr3_nt: TGTGCCAGCAGCTTCCGGGCAGGGCGACGTACGCAGTATTTT
cdr3_aa: CASSFRAGRRTQYF

j_call: TRBJ2-3
d_call: TRBD1
clone_size: .
v_call: TRBV4-1
cdr3_length: 17
cdr3_nt: TGCGCCAGCAGCCAACCTAGACAGGGCATAAGCACAGATACGCAGTATTTT
cdr3_aa: CASSQPRQGISTDTQYF

j_call: TRBJ1-2
d_call: .
clone_size: .
v_call: TRBV20-1
cdr3_length: 16
cdr3_nt: TGCAGTGCTAGAGATTCCGAGGGGCACAAGAGCTATGGCTACACCTTC
cdr3_aa: CSARDSEGHKSYGYTF

j_call: TRBJ2-1
d_call: TRBD2
clone_size: .
v_call: TRBV20-1
cdr3_length: 20
cdr3_nt: TGCAGTGCTCCTGCTAGCCCCCTAGCGGGACATCTGGGGCCCTACAATGAGCAGTTCTTC
cdr3_aa: CSAPASPLAGHLGPYNEQFF

j_call: TRBJ2-4
d_call: .
clone_size: .
v_call: TRBV3-1
cdr3_length: 14
cdr3_nt: TGTGCCAGCAGCCAAGAAGGCGGGAACAACATTCAGTACTTC
cdr3_aa: CASSQEGGNNIQYF

j_call: TRBJ1-1
d_call: .
clone_size: .
v_call: TRBV4-1
cdr3_length: 17
cdr3_nt: TGCGCCAGCAGCCAAGGCGAGACAGCCACCAGGGGCACTGAAGCTTTCTTT
cdr3_aa: CASSQGETATRGTEAFF

j_call: TRBJ2-7
d_call: TRBD1
clone_size: .
v_call: TRBV5-1
cdr3_length: 15
cdr3_nt: TGCGCCAGCAGCTCCGGACAGGCTCGACTTTACGAGCAGTACTTC
cdr3_aa: CASSSGQARLYEQYF

j_call: TRBJ1-2
d_call: .
clone_size: .
v_call: TRBV12-3/TRBV12-4
cdr3_length: 18
cdr3_nt: TGTGCCAGCAGTTTATCTGGGGAAGGGGGGCCACCACTTTATGGCTACACCTTC
cdr3_aa: CASSLSGEGGPPLYGYTF

j_call: TRBJ1-1
d_call: .
clone_size: .
v_call: TRBV10-3
cdr3_length: 16
cdr3_nt: TGTGCCATCAGTGACAGCCCCGCGGTGAGTCTCACTGAAGCTTTCTTT
cdr3_aa: CAISDSPAVSLTEAFF

j_call: TRBJ2-2
d_call: .
clone_size: .
v_call: TRBV4-2
cdr3_length: 14
cdr3_nt: TGTGCCAGCAGCCAAGAAGGCGGTACGGATAGCCTGTTTTTT
cdr3_aa: CASSQEGGTDSLFF

j_call: TRBJ2-5
d_call: .
clone_size: .
v_call: TRBV5-6
cdr3_length: 16
cdr3_nt: TGTGCCAGCAGCTCTAGTCCGGGCCCAGGGCAAGAGACCCAGTACTTC
cdr3_aa: CASSSSPGPGQETQYF

j_call: TRBJ2-7
d_call: TRBD2
clone_size: .
v_call: TRBV20-1
cdr3_length: 15
cdr3_nt: TGCAGTGCCCAAACTAGCGGGGGGGCCTCCTACGAGCAGTACTTC
cdr3_aa: CSAQTSGGASYEQYF

j_call: TRBJ2-3
d_call: TRBD1
clone_size: few
v_call: TRBV25-1
cdr3_length: 14
cdr3_nt: TGTGCCAGCAGTGAATCAGGGGGCCCAGATACGCAGTATTTT
cdr3_aa: CASSESGGPDTQYF

j_call: TRBJ2-1
d_call: .
clone_size: .
v_call: TRBV3-1
cdr3_length: 18
cdr3_nt: TGTGCCAGCAGCCAGGACTTCCTCCCCAAGAGCTCCTACAATGAGCAGTTCTTC
cdr3_aa: CASSQDFLPKSSYNEQFF